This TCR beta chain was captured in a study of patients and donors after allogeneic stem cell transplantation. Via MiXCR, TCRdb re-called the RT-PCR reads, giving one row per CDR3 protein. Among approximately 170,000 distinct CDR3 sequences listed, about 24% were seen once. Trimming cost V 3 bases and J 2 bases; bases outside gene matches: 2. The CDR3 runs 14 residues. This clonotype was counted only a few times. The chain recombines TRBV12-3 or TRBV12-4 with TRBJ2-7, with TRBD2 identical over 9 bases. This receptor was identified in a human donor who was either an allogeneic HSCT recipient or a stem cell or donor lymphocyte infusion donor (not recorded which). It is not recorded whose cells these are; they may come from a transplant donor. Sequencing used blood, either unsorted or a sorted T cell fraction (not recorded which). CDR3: CASSLTSGAYEQYF. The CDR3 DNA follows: TGTGCCAGCAGTTTGACTAGCGGAGCCTACGAGCAGTACTTC.